The 6 T cell receptor beta chains below all came from one sample that was sequenced in a study of shared clonotypes between healthy human individuals. Clones were sequenced by immunoSEQ multiplex PCR, and TCRdb holds only the in-frame ones, with some missing. Here the sample spans approximately 1.5 million clones, 95% to 99% being singletons. Sequenced material: naive CD4+ T cells sorted from blood. The subset here: CD45RA+ positively selected. The receptor source for this set is a young man in good health.

This chain uses TRBV4-1 with TRBJ2-1; the D gene is possibly TRBD2 (5 bases). Germline V CDR1 and CDR2: MGHRA, YSYEKL. Trimming stripped 1 base from V and 2 bases from J, with 15 bases between. The CDR3 covers 17 residues. The CDR3, as DNA: TGCGCCAGCAGCCAAGTTGGTGTAGCGCCTACCTACAATGAGCAGTTCTTC. Translating gives CASSQVGVAPTYNEQFF.

This chain connects TRBV30 to TRBJ2-7; D not resolved. This CDR3 comprises 13 residues. The V gene lost 5 bases and the J gene lost 1 base, with 12 bases spanning the gap. CDR1 is GTSNPN, CDR2 SVGIG, per germline (reference sequence). Here the CDR3 DNA reads TGTGCCTGGGACTTAGGGCTTTCCTACGAGCAGTACTTC. It translates to CAWDLGLSYEQYF.

CDR3 residues: CASSHRSTRTDTQYF. The CDR3 DNA sequence: TGTGCCAGCAGCCATCGTAGCACACGCACAGATACGCAGTATTTT. The chain is built from TRBV14 and TRBJ2-3; D ambiguous. Germline assignment: CDR1 SGHDN and CDR2 FVKESK. This CDR3 contains 15 residues. Trimming shortened V by 3 bases and J by 1 base, and 11 bases separated the two germline ends.

The chain links TRBV11-3 to TRBJ2-7, with D possibly being TRBD1 (5 bases). The CDR3 contains 14 residues. Germline V gives CDR1 SGHNT, CDR2 YENEEA. V lost 3 bases, J lost 3 bases, and 12 bases lay in between. The CDR3 DNA reads as TGTGCCAGCAGCTTTGGGGCAGGCGTCTACGAGCAGTACTTC. Its protein is CASSFGAGVYEQYF.

The rearrangement joins TRBV19 to TRBJ2-2, with D perhaps matching TRBD2 (6 bases). CDR1 and CDR2 (germline): LNHDA, SQIVND (reference sequence). The length of the CDR3 is 14 residues. Deletions cut 4 bases from V and 5 bases from J, with 11 bases between. CDR3 loop: CASSNRGRTGELFF. CDR3 in DNA: TGTGCCAGTAGTAACCGGGGGAGGACCGGGGAGCTGTTTTTT.

The chain is built from TRBV27 and TRBJ2-7, with 12 bases that match TRBD2. Unmatched junction bases numbered 11, after V lost 5 bases and J lost 3 bases. The V gene's germline CDR1 is MNHEY and CDR2 SMNVEV (reference sequence). This CDR3 contains 17 residues. The CDR3: CASSQRPTSGRNYEQYF. The CDR3 DNA sequence: TGTGCCAGCAGTCAAAGACCCACTAGCGGGAGGAACTACGAGCAGTACTTC.